What follows describes a single TCR beta chain. Researchers ran the assay at a deep level. Some clones are missing from TCRdb's copy, which holds only in-frame ones; the method was immunoSEQ multiplex PCR. Of nearly 600,000 clones listed, around 95% were seen once; the top ten hold over 0.09%. J was trimmed by 4 bases and V by 8 bases; bases with no gene match: 12. The CDR3 runs to 17 residues. Germline CDR1 and CDR2: MNHEY and SMNVEV (reference sequence). The sample is drawn from a study of shared clonotypes between healthy human individuals. Selected positively for CCR7 and CD45RO-negative, naive CD8 cells excluded terminally differentiated effector memory CD45RA+ cells.

The chain employs TRBV27 and TRBJ2-2; 11 nucleotides line up with TRBD1. The sequence was collected from a woman aged 30 to 39 in good health. The sample consisted of naive CD8+ T cells sorted from blood. This CDR3 reads CASSRTGGLFGTGELFF. The CDR3 bases are TGTGCCAGCTCGAGGACAGGGGGCCTTTTCGGCACCGGGGAGCTGTTTTTT.